A single sample is the source of the 28 T cell receptor beta chains below, sequenced in a study of blood T cell repertoires in COVID-19. TCRdb's copy holds only in-frame clones and misses some; the assay was immunoSEQ multiplex PCR. The sample contains fewer than 200,000 clones, around 82% of which appear only once. The sample taken for sequencing was PBMCs or T cells enriched from blood (not recorded which). The receptor set was obtained from a woman in her 50s in a cohort exposed to, infected with or recovered from COVID-19 (not recorded which).

As DNA, the CDR3 is TGTGCCAGCAGCACCCGGACTAGCCAAGCCTACAATGAGCAGTTCTTC. It specifies CASSTRTSQAYNEQFF. V gene TRBV7-2 combines with J gene TRBJ2-1, with 8 bases fitting TRBD2. The CDR3 covers 16 residues. The V segment lost 5 bases and the J segment 2 bases; nucleotides outside the gene matches: 8. CDR1 SGHTA and CDR2 FQGNSA come from the germline V gene.

The chain joins TRBV11-1 to TRBJ2-3, with D unresolved. The CDR3 runs 15 residues. Germline CDR1 is SGHAT and CDR2 is FQDESV (reference sequence). The V end lost 2 bases, the J end lost 2 bases, and 11 bases lay between the germline ends. CDR3 bases: TGTGCCAGCAGCTTACGAGATAGTCTCACAGATACGCAGTATTTT. Its translation: CASSLRDSLTDTQYF.

The chain links TRBV18 to TRBJ2-2, with 7 bases that match TRBD1. J gave up 1 base and V 6 bases, and 11 bases lay outside the gene matches. Germline CDR1 and CDR2: KGHSH and LQKENI. The CDR3 runs to 17 residues. CDR3 in DNA: TGTGCCAGCTCCACAGCCCCCGGGACAGAGAACACCGGGGAGCTGTTTTTT. Amino acid sequence: CASSTAPGTENTGELFF.

The CDR3 coding sequence is TGTGCCAGCAAGGGACATACGACGAACACTGAAGCTTTCTTT. It encodes CASKGHTTNTEAFF. This chain connects TRBV2 to TRBJ1-1; weak D call: TRBD1 (6 bases). The V gene's germline CDR1 is SNHLY and CDR2 FYNNEI. V lost 7 bases and J 1 base, leaving 13 bases between the germline ends. CDR3 length: 14 residues.

This chain links TRBV5-1 with TRBJ2-7, with 9 positions matching TRBD2. Germline trimming cut 4 bases from V and 5 bases from J; bases unmatched to any gene: 13. The CDR3 is made up of 16 amino acids. Per the germline V gene, CDR1 is SGHRS and CDR2 is YFSETQ. This CDR3 is CASSPAGTSSGHEQYF. The CDR3 bases are TGCGCCAGCAGCCCCGCAGGGACTAGCTCGGGCCACGAGCAGTACTTC.

V and J are TRBV24-1 and TRBJ1-3, with 8 bases that match TRBD1. Germline CDR1 reads KGHDR; CDR2 reads SFDVKD. The CDR3 is made up of 14 amino acids. The J segment lost 4 bases and the V segment lost 5 bases, leaving 3 bases of the junction unmatched. The CDR3 bases are TGTGCCACCAGTGCAGGGGGCGCCGGAAACACCATATATTTT. This translates into CATSAGGAGNTIYF.

CDR3 sequence reads: CSVGGLGGGGYTF. In DNA, the CDR3 is TGCAGCGTTGGGGGGCTTGGAGGCGGAGGCTACACCTTC. This sequence joins TRBV29-1 and TRBJ1-2, with D perhaps matching TRBD1 (6 bases). Germline values: CDR1 SQVTM, CDR2 ANQGSEA. V lost 4 bases to trimming and J lost 8 bases, with 17 bases between them. The CDR3 has 13 amino acids.

The chain links TRBV7-9 to TRBJ1-6, with TRBD1 identical over 11 bases. This CDR3 has 16 amino acids. CDR1 SEHNR and CDR2 FQNEAQ come from the germline V gene (reference sequence). After removal of 3 bases from V and 7 bases from J, the junction contained 5 bases not matched to a gene. CDR3 loop: CASSFLGQGANSPLHF. The CDR3 nucleotides read TGTGCCAGCAGCTTCCTTGGACAGGGGGCGAATTCACCCCTCCACTTT.

This chain connects TRBV4-2 to TRBJ2-5; TRBD1 might be the D (7 bases). CDR3 length equals 16 residues. Between the trimmed V and J ends, which lost 0 bases and 2 bases, there was a span of 13 bases. Germline V lookup: CDR1 LGHNA, CDR2 YNFKEQ. The CDR3 loop reads CASSQDRGTAQETQYF. The CDR3, as DNA: TGTGCCAGCAGCCAAGATCGGGGGACAGCACAAGAGACCCAGTACTTC.

The rearrangement uses TRBV19 and TRBJ2-3, with TRBD2 matching over 9 bases. This CDR3 is built from 21 residues. In germline, CDR1 is LNHDA, CDR2 SQIVND (reference sequence). V was clipped by 3 bases and J by 6 bases; unmatched bases: 25. In DNA form, the CDR3 reads TGTGCCAGTAGTATGCGGGTAGCGGGAGTTAGGGCTCCTGGACATACGGATACGCAGTATTTT. It codes for CASSMRVAGVRAPGHTDTQYF.

J is TRBJ1-4 and V is TRBV9; possible D gene TRBD1, 6 bases. The V end lost 3 bases, the J end lost 2 bases, and 11 bases lay between the germline ends. CDR1 is SGDLS, CDR2 YYNGEE, per germline. This CDR3 region has 15 residues. CDR3 in DNA: TGTGCCAGCAGCGCAGGGGATTCGACTAATGAAAAACTGTTTTTT. Its translation is CASSAGDSTNEKLFF.

The CDR3 loop reads CASSLNPGQARNEQFF. The CDR3 DNA follows: TGTGCCAGCAGCCTAAACCCGGGACAGGCTAGGAATGAGCAGTTCTTC. V and J are TRBV14 and TRBJ2-1; TRBD1 matches at 8 bases. The CDR3 contains 16 residues. CDR1 is SGHDN and CDR2 is FVKESK in the germline V gene. The ends lost 4 bases at V and 7 bases at J; junction bases unmatched: 12. The entire variable domain, with the rest obtained from reference TRBV14 and TRBJ2-1, is as follows: EAGVTQFPSHSVIEKGQTVTLRCDPISGHDNLYWYRRVMGKEIKFLLHFVKESKQDESGMPNNRFLAERTGGTYSTLKVQPAELEDSGVYFCASSLNPGQARNEQFFGPGTRLTVL.

The V call is TRBV7-9, the J call TRBJ1-2; D gene ambiguous. V was trimmed by 1 base and J by 8 bases, leaving 8 bases between them. The CDR3 runs 12 residues. From germline, CDR1 is SEHNR and CDR2 FQNEAQ (reference sequence). The CDR3 reads CASSLGGGGYTF. The CDR3 nucleotides are TGTGCCAGCAGCTTAGGCGGCGGGGGCTACACCTTC. The full variable domain, its missing parts supplied by reference TRBV7-9 and TRBJ1-2, is DTGVSQNPRHKITKRGQNVTFRCDPISEHNRLYWYRQTLGQGPEFLTYFQNEAQLEKSRLLSDRFSAERPKGSFSTLEIQRTEQGDSAMYLCASSLGGGGYTFGSGTRLTVV.

Only one count was recorded for this clone. The chain joins TRBV7-8 to TRBJ2-7; 10 bases agree with TRBD1. The V and J ends lost 1 base and 4 bases, in that order; junction bases with no gene match: 4. The CDR3 has 15 residues. Germline V gene data show CDR1 as SGHVS and CDR2 as FQNEAQ. CDR3 bases: TGTGCCAGCAGCTTAGGGTGGACAGGGGGTTACGAGCAGTACTTC. Its translation is CASSLGWTGGYEQYF.

The gene calls are TRBV7-8 and TRBJ2-1; 7 bases map to TRBD1. Germline V gives CDR1 SGHVS, CDR2 FQNEAQ. The ends lost 5 bases at V and 2 bases at J; junction bases unmatched: 12. The length of the CDR3 is 17 residues. CDR3 DNA: TGTGCCAGCAGCCAAACCGACAGGGCAGCCCCCTACAATGAGCAGTTCTTC. This sequence encodes CASSQTDRAAPYNEQFF.

The gene calls are TRBV10-3 and TRBJ2-1, with D possibly matching TRBD2 (6 bases). Per germline, CDR1 ENHRY and CDR2 SYGVKD. V dropped 5 bases and J dropped 4 bases, with 12 bases sitting between them. The CDR3 runs 14 residues. The chain's CDR3 is CAISKVGGYNEQFF. In DNA form, the CDR3 reads TGTGCCATCAGTAAAGTCGGGGGTTACAATGAGCAGTTCTTC.

This clone was counted once. V is TRBV11-2 and J is TRBJ2-7; TRBD1 agrees at 9 bases. The trim removed 2 bases at V and 0 bases at J, leaving 14 bases unmatched. Germline V gene sequence: CDR1 SGHAT, CDR2 FQNNGV. The CDR3 covers 19 residues. Here the CDR3 reads CASSLFWRIRDRVSYEQYF. The CDR3 DNA sequence: TGTGCCAGCAGCTTATTTTGGAGGATTAGGGACAGGGTCTCCTACGAGCAGTACTTC.

This chain connects TRBV2 to TRBJ1-5, with no clear D. The CDR3 totals 13 residues. Trimming cost V 6 bases and J 3 bases, with 9 bases left between them. Germline V gene data show CDR1 as SNHLY and CDR2 as FYNNEI. The CDR3 region is CASRPGPNQPQHF. CDR3 nucleotide sequence: TGTGCCAGCAGGCCAGGTCCCAATCAGCCCCAGCATTTT.

The chain couples TRBV11-2 to TRBJ2-3; TRBD2 matches at 14 bases. V shed 5 bases, J shed 5 bases, and the junction held 6 bases outside the gene matches. Per germline, CDR1 SGHAT and CDR2 FQNNGV. The CDR3 covers 16 residues. CDR3 loop: CASSRSGTSGGDTQYF. The DNA for the CDR3 is TGTGCCAGCAGCCGATCCGGGACTAGCGGGGGAGATACGCAGTATTTT.

The chain links TRBV5-1 to TRBJ2-5, with 7 bases fitting TRBD1. Trimming removed 4 bases from V and 3 bases from J; junction bases left unmatched: 3. CDR3 length: 13 residues. Germline assignment: CDR1 SGHRS and CDR2 YFSETQ. CDR3 amino acids: CASSMQGEETQYF. The CDR3 DNA is TGCGCCAGCAGCATGCAGGGGGAAGAGACCCAGTACTTC.

The genes are TRBV28 and TRBJ1-5; D gene unclear. V was clipped by 1 base and J by 0 bases, with 10 bases between them. This CDR3 is 16 amino acids long. The germline V gene has CDR1 MDHEN and CDR2 SYDVKM. The DNA for the CDR3 is TGTGCCAGCAGTTTATTCCGAGCAATTAGCAATCAGCCCCAGCATTTT. This translates into CASSLFRAISNQPQHF.

The CDR3 reads CASSKGTGWGTGELFF. CDR3 sequence (DNA): TGTGCCAGCAGCAAAGGGACAGGGTGGGGGACCGGGGAGCTGTTTTTT. This chain connects TRBV21-1 to TRBJ2-2; the DNA was not used to check the table's D call, TRBD1. TRBV21-1 is deemed a pseudogene. CDR3 length: 16 amino acids.

For this clone: The DNA is omitted, as the CDR3 cannot be located on it reliably, and the CDR3 follows TCRdb's listing. The CDR3 region is CTSSQEPTTVGQGAGYTF. The J gene is TRBJ1-2, the V gene TRBV1; TRBD1, the table's D call, was not compared with the DNA. TRBV1 is termed a pseudogene. Inclusive of both ends, the CDR3 amounts to 18 amino acids.

The V gene is TRBV12-3 or TRBV12-4, the J gene TRBJ1-6; D remains unclear. Trimming took off 7 bases at V and 4 bases at J, with 5 bases between the two ends. This CDR3 is 12 amino acids long. CDR3 sequence: CASTVYNSPLHF. CDR3 in DNA: TGTGCCAGCACGGTGTATAATTCACCCCTCCACTTT.

The chain has TRBV5-1 and TRBJ2-7; TRBD1 is a possible D gene (5 bases). The germline V gene encodes CDR1 SGHRS and CDR2 YFSETQ. V gave up 0 bases and J gave up 6 bases, with 16 bases separating them. The CDR3 has 15 amino acids. CDR3 residues: CASSLAQAGNSEQYF. As DNA, the CDR3 is TGCGCCAGCAGCTTGGCACAGGCTGGTAACAGCGAGCAGTACTTC.

CDR3 protein: CASSLGVDRGYTGELFF. The CDR3, as DNA: TGTGCCAGCAGCTTGGGAGTCGACAGGGGGTATACCGGGGAGCTGTTTTTT. The rearrangement links TRBV5-4 to TRBJ2-2; TRBD1 aligns across 9 bases. CDR3 length: 17 amino acids. The J segment lost 5 bases and the V segment lost 0 bases, leaving 8 bases of the junction unmatched. Germline CDR1 is SGHNT and CDR2 is YYREEE (reference sequence).

The V gene is TRBV6-5, the J gene TRBJ1-4, with D maybe TRBD1 (5 bases). Germline assignment: CDR1 MNHEY and CDR2 SVGAGI. The V end was cut by 7 bases, the J end by 4 bases, with 13 bases between. This CDR3 contains 14 residues. The CDR3 sequence is CASTTGRGNEKLFF. The CDR3 DNA reads as TGTGCCAGCACCACGGGTAGGGGTAATGAAAAACTGTTTTTT.

The V gene is TRBV7-2, the J gene TRBJ2-5; a possible D gene is TRBD1 (6 bases). The CDR3 runs to 15 residues. The V gene's germline CDR1 is SGHTA and CDR2 FQGNSA. V lost 5 bases, J lost 5 bases, and 18 bases lay in between. CDR3 sequence: CASSLTGDIRETQYF. CDR3 DNA: TGTGCCAGCAGCCTGACCGGGGACATCCGTGAGACCCAGTACTTC.